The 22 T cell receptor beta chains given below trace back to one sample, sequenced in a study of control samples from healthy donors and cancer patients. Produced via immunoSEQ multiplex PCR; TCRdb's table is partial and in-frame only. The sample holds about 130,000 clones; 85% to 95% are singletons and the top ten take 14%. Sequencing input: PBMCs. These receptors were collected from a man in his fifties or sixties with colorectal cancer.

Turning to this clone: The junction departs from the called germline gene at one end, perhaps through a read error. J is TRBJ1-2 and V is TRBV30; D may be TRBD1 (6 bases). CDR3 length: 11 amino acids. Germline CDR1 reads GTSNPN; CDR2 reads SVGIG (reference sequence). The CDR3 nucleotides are TGTGTCTGGAATTTAGGGGGTGGCTACACCTTC. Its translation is CVWNLGGGYTF.

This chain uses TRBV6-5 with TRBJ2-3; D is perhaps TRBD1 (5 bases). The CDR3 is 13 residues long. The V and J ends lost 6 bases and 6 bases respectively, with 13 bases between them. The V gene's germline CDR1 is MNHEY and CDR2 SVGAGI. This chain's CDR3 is CASRQGVGDTQYF. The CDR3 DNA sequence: TGTGCCAGCAGGCAGGGTGTAGGGGATACGCAGTATTTT.

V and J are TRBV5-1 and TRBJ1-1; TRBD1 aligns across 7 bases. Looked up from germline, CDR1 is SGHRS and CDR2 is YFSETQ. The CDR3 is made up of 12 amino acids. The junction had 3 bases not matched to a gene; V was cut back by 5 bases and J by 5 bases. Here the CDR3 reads CASRQGITEAFF. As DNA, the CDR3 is TGCGCCAGCAGACAGGGGATAACTGAAGCTTTCTTT. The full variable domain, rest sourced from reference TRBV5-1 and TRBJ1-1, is KAGVTQTPRYLIKTRGQQVTLSCSPISGHRSVSWYQQTPGQGLQFLFEYFSETQRNKGNFPGRFSGRQFSNSRSEMNVSTLELGDSALYLCASRQGITEAFFGQGTRLTVV.

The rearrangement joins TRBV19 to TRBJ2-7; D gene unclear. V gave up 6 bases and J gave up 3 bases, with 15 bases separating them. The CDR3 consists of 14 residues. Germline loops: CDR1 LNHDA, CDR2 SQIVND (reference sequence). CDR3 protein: CASRMGSSDYEQYF. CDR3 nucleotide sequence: TGTGCCAGTAGGATGGGATCGTCTGACTACGAGCAGTACTTC.

In DNA, the CDR3 is TGCGCCAGCAGCTTGGGACAGGGGGCCGGGGGCTACACCTTC. Translation: CASSLGQGAGGYTF. The chain uses TRBV5-1 and TRBJ1-2; TRBD1 agrees at 10 bases. This CDR3 region has 14 residues. CDR1 and CDR2 from the germline V gene are SGHRS and YFSETQ. J gave up 8 bases and V 0 bases, and 4 bases lay outside the gene matches.

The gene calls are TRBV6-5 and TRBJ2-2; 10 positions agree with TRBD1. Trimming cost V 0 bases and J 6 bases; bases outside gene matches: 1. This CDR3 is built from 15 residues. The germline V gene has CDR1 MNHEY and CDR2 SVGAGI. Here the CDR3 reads CASSYSGQGAGELFF. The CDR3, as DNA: TGTGCCAGCAGTTACTCCGGACAGGGGGCCGGGGAGCTGTTTTTT.

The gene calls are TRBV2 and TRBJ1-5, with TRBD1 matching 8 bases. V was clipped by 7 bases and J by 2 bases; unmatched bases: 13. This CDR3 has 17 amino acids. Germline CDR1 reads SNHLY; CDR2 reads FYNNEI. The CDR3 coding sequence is TGTGCCAGCACTTCCTGGACAGGGCCGAGGGGCAATCAGCCCCAGCATTTT. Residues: CASTSWTGPRGNQPQHF.

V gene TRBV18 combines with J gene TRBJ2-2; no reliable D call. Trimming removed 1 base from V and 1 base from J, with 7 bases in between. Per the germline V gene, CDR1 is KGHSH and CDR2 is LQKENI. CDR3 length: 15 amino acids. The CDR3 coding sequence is TGTGCCAGCTCACCACGATTAGGGAACACCGGGGAGCTGTTTTTT. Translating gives CASSPRLGNTGELFF.

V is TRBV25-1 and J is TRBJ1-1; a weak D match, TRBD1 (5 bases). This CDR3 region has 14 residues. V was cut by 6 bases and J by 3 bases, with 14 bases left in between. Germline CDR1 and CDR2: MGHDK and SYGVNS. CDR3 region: CASSLAGADTEAFF. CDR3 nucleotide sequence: TGTGCCAGCAGCCTCGCCGGGGCCGACACTGAAGCTTTCTTT.

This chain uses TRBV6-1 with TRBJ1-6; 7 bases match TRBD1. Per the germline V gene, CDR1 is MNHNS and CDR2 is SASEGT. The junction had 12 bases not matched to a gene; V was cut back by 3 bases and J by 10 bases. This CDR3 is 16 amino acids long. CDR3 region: CASSELQGPLGSPLHF. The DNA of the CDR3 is TGTGCCAGCAGTGAGTTACAGGGGCCTTTAGGATCACCCCTCCACTTT.

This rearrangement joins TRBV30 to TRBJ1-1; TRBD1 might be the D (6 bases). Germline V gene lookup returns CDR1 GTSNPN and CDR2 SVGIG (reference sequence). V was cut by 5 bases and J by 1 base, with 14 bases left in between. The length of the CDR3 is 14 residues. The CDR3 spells CAWEGGVWNTEAFF. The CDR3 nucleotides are TGTGCCTGGGAGGGGGGGGTGTGGAACACTGAAGCTTTCTTT.

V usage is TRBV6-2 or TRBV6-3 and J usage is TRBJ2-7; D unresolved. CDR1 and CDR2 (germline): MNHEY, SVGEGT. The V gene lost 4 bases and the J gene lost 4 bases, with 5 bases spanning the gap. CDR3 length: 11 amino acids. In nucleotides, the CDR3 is TGTGCCAGCAGTTTGGGGTACGAGCAGTACTTC. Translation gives CASSLGYEQYF.

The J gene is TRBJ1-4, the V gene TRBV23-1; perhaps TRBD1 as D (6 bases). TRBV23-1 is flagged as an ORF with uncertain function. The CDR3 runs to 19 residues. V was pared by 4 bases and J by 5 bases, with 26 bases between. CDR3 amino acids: CASSLSAIRGGFFNEKLFF. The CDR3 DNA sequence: TGCGCCAGCAGTCTCTCGGCCATCAGGGGCGGGTTCTTCAATGAAAAACTGTTTTTT.

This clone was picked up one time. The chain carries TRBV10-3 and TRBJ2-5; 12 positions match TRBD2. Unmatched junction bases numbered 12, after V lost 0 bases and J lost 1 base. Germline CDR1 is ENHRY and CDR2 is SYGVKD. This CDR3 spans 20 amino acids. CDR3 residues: CAISESTGTSGGLAQETQYF. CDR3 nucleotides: TGTGCCATCAGTGAGTCGACGGGCACTAGCGGGGGGTTGGCCCAAGAGACCCAGTACTTC.

The DNA of the CDR3 is TGTGCCAGCAGCCTGGTAATTTTTAGTGAGCAGTTCTTC. It yields the protein CASSLVIFSEQFF. The chain couples TRBV7-9 to TRBJ2-1; D gene unclear. CDR3 length: 13 residues. Looked up from germline, CDR1 is SEHNR and CDR2 is FQNEAQ (reference sequence). V was clipped by 5 bases and J by 9 bases, with 14 bases between them.

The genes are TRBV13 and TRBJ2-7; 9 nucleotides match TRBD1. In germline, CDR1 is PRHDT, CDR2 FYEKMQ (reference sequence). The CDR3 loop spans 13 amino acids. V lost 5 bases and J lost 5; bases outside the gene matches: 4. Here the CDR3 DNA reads TGTGCCAGCAGCCTGGACAGGGGCCACGAGCAGTACTTC. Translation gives CASSLDRGHEQYF.

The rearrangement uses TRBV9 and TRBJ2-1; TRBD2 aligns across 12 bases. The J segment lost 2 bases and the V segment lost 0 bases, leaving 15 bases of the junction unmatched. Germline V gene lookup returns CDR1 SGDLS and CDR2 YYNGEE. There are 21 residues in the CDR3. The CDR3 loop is CASSVATRTSGESETYNEQFF. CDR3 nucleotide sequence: TGTGCCAGCAGCGTAGCTACCCGGACTAGCGGGGAAAGTGAGACCTACAATGAGCAGTTCTTC.

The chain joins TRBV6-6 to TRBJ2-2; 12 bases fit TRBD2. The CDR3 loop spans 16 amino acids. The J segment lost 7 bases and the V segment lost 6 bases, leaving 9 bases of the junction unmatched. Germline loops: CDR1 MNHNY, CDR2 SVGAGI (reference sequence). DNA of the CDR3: TGTGCCAGCAGGCCTAGCGGGGGGGCAGGTGGCGGGGAGCTGTTTTTT. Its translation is CASRPSGGAGGGELFF.

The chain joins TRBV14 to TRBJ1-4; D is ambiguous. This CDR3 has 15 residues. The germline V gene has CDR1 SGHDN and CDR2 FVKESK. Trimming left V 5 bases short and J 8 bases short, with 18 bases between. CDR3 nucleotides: TGTGCCAGCAGCGGCGGGAAGCCGGGAGAGGAAAAACTGTTTTTT. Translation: CASSGGKPGEEKLFF.

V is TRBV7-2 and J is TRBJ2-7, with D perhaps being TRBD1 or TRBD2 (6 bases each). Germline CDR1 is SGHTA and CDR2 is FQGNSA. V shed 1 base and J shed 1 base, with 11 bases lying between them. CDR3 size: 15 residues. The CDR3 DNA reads TGTGCCAGCAGCTTAGTCCCGGGGGCTTCCTACGAGCAGTACTTC. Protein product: CASSLVPGASYEQYF.

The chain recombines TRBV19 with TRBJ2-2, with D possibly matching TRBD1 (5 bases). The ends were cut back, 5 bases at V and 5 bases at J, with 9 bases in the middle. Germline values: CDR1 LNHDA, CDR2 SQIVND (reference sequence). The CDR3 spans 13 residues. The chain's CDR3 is CASSPRDTGELFF. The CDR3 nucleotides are TGTGCCAGTAGTCCCAGGGATACCGGGGAGCTGTTTTTT.

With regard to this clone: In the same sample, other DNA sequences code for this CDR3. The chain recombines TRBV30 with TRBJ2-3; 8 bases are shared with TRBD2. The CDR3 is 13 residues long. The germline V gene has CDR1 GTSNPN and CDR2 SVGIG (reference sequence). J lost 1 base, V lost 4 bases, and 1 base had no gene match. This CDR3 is CAWTGGGTDTQYF. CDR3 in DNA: TGTGCCTGGACCGGGGGGGGCACAGATACGCAGTATTTT.